These 18 T cell receptor beta chains originate from one sample sequenced in a study of long-term antiretroviral therapy in people with HIV. Researchers ran immunoSEQ v3.0 at survey level. Method: immunoSEQ multiplex PCR; TCRdb's copy keeps in-frame clones and lacks some. The table includes some 40,000 clones, around 93% detected once. Sequences were derived from unsorted PBMCs, sampled 9 to 9.5 years after starting antiretroviral therapy. The receptors derive from a man aged 25-40 years with HIV.

CDR3 region: CASSPPGNSGNTIYF. CDR3 in DNA: TGTGCCAGCAGCCCCCCAGGGAACTCTGGAAACACCATATATTTT. The V call is TRBV7-9, the J call TRBJ1-3; D may be TRBD1 (5 bases). Per the germline V gene, CDR1 is SEHNR and CDR2 is FQNEAQ (reference sequence). The germline V and J ends were trimmed by 5 bases and 0 bases, with 11 bases remaining between them. The CDR3 is 15 residues long.

DNA of the CDR3: TGCGCCAGCAGCTTGGGTGAGTGGACGGGGAAGGTTGACACTGAAGCTTTCTTT. Encoded protein: CASSLGEWTGKVDTEAFF. J is TRBJ1-1 and V is TRBV5-1, with no clear D. The length of the CDR3 is 18 residues. Germline loops: CDR1 SGHRS, CDR2 YFSETQ. Between the trimmed V and J ends, which lost 0 bases and 3 bases, there was a span of 21 bases. The full variable domain, in which reference TRBV5-1 and TRBJ1-1 provide the parts outside the CDR3, is KAGVTQTPRYLIKTRGQQVTLSCSPISGHRSVSWYQQTPGQGLQFLFEYFSETQRNKGNFPGRFSGRQFSNSRSEMNVSTLELGDSALYLCASSLGEWTGKVDTEAFFGQGTRLTVV.

The chain is built from TRBV29-1 and TRBJ1-5; maybe TRBD1 (6 bases). CDR1 and CDR2 from the germline V gene are SQVTM and ANQGSEA. V was trimmed by 5 bases and J by 5 bases, leaving 13 bases between them. The CDR3 sequence is 13 residues long. CDR3: CSVMEQGDQPQHF. The CDR3 region has the DNA TGCAGCGTTATGGAACAGGGCGATCAGCCCCAGCATTTT.

The V and J genes are TRBV4-1 and TRBJ1-4; D not resolved. CDR3 size: 15 residues. Looked up from germline, CDR1 is MGHRA and CDR2 is YSYEKL. The V end was cut by 1 base, the J end by 0 bases, with 6 bases between. CDR3 sequence reads: CASSQVLTTNEKLFF. For the CDR3, the DNA is TGCGCCAGCAGCCAAGTCCTCACAACTAATGAAAAACTGTTTTTT.

The V call is TRBV19, the J call TRBJ1-2, with D maybe TRBD1 (6 bases). Germline loops: CDR1 LNHDA, CDR2 SQIVND (reference sequence). The CDR3 is made up of 13 amino acids. With 7 bases removed from V and 0 bases from J, the gap between germline ends came to 9 bases. The CDR3 here is CASKTGANYGYTF. DNA of the CDR3: TGTGCCAGTAAGACAGGAGCTAACTATGGCTACACCTTC.

This clone came up once. The chain employs TRBV18 and TRBJ1-5, with D tentatively TRBD1 (5 bases). The germline gives CDR1 KGHSH, CDR2 LQKENI. This CDR3 spans 16 amino acids. Trimming took off 8 bases at V and 4 bases at J, with 21 bases between the two ends. The CDR3 region has the DNA TGTGCCAGCACTTTGATGGGGGGATCGGGAAATCAGCCCCAGCATTTT. Amino acid sequence: CASTLMGGSGNQPQHF. The full variable domain, rest sourced from reference TRBV18 and TRBJ1-5, is NAGVMQNPRHLVRRRGQEARLRCSPMKGHSHVYWYRQLPEEGLKFMVYLQKENIIDESGMPKERFSAEFPKEGPSILRIQQVVRGDSAAYFCASTLMGGSGNQPQHFGDGTRLSIL.

The V gene is TRBV6-6, the J gene TRBJ2-5; the D gene is possibly TRBD2 (6 bases). Looked up from germline, CDR1 is MNHNY and CDR2 is SVGAGI (reference sequence). The CDR3 loop spans 12 amino acids. Deletions cut 8 bases from V and 1 base from J, with 8 bases between. CDR3 residues: CASEGGQETQYF. CDR3 DNA sequence: TGTGCCAGCGAGGGAGGCCAAGAGACCCAGTACTTC.

DNA of the CDR3: TGTGCCAGCAGCCAATCTTTGGCAGGACAAGAGACCCAGTACTTC. Translation: CASSQSLAGQETQYF. The J gene is TRBJ2-5, the V gene TRBV16; D gene ambiguous. The CDR3 consists of 15 residues. V lost 0 bases, J lost 2 bases, and 10 bases lay in between. In germline, CDR1 is KGHSY, CDR2 FQNENV. Full variable domain (missing parts from reference TRBV16 and TRBJ2-5): GEEVAQTPKHLVRGEGQKAKLYCAPIKGHSYVFWYQQVLKNEFKFLISFQNENVFDETGMPKERFSAKCLPNSPCSLEIQATKLEDSAVYFCASSQSLAGQETQYFGPGTRLLVL.

V is TRBV5-1 and J is TRBJ2-3; 8 bases align to TRBD2. CDR1 and CDR2 (germline): SGHRS, YFSETQ. The CDR3 loop spans 13 amino acids. The V and J ends lost 9 bases and 1 base, in that order; junction bases with no gene match: 4. This chain's CDR3 is CATSAGGTDTQYF. The DNA of the CDR3 is TGCGCCACTTCAGCGGGGGGCACAGATACGCAGTATTTT.

CDR3 protein: CASSNRGGTEAFF. DNA of the CDR3: TGTGCCAGCAGCAACCGGGGGGGGACTGAAGCTTTCTTT. The rearrangement links TRBV9 to TRBJ1-1, with D possibly being TRBD1 (5 bases). Germline CDR1 reads SGDLS; CDR2 reads YYNGEE. The V and J ends lost 4 bases and 5 bases respectively, with 12 bases between them. The CDR3 spans 13 residues.

In its sample, this clone was seen once. The genes are TRBV5-8 and TRBJ2-1, with D uncertain. Looked up from germline, CDR1 is SGHTS and CDR2 is YDEGEE. There are 14 residues in the CDR3. V was shortened by 5 bases and J by 3 bases, with 12 bases between the two germline ends. For the CDR3, the DNA is TGTGCCAGCAGACATGCAGGATTCTACAATGAGCAGTTCTTC. Amino acid sequence: CASRHAGFYNEQFF.

The CDR3 DNA is TGCGCCAGCAGCCAAGGGGGCCTAGTACGGCCCATGAACACTGAAGCTTTCTTT. It codes for CASSQGGLVRPMNTEAFF. The chain has TRBV4-1 and TRBJ1-1; perhaps TRBD1 as D (5 bases). Per the germline V gene, CDR1 is MGHRA and CDR2 is YSYEKL. The CDR3 has 18 residues. Trimming shortened V by 1 base and J by 0 bases, and 18 bases separated the two germline ends.

The chain combines TRBV7-2 with TRBJ1-3; D remains ambiguous. From germline, CDR1 is SGHTA and CDR2 FQGNSA. CDR3 size: 15 residues. V lost 1 base and J lost 0, with 7 bases in between. The CDR3 is CASSLGALSGNTIYF. The CDR3 DNA is TGTGCCAGCAGCTTAGGGGCTCTCTCTGGAAACACCATATATTTT.

This chain connects TRBV28 to TRBJ2-5; unclear D gene. The ends were cut back, 5 bases at V and 7 bases at J, with 8 bases in the middle. Germline V gene sequence: CDR1 MDHEN, CDR2 SYDVKM. This CDR3 comprises 11 residues. The CDR3 nucleotides read TGTGCCAGCAGTCTTACAAGGACCCAGTACTTC. Translating gives CASSLTRTQYF.

This sequence joins TRBV2 and TRBJ2-7; maybe TRBD2 (5 bases). This CDR3 spans 11 amino acids. V lost 8 bases and J 4 bases, leaving 9 bases between the germline ends. Germline lookup yields CDR1 SNHLY and CDR2 FYNNEI. CDR3 loop: CASGEHYEQYF. Written as DNA, the CDR3 is TGTGCCAGCGGGGAGCATTACGAGCAGTACTTC.

V and J are TRBV7-3 and TRBJ1-1; D call uncertain. CDR1 and CDR2 (germline): SGHTA, FQGTGA. The length of the CDR3 is 17 residues. V was clipped by 5 bases and J by 1 base, with 20 bases between them. The CDR3: CASSPGRSPMPNTEAFF. As DNA, the CDR3 is TGTGCCAGCAGCCCCGGTCGGTCACCTATGCCGAACACTGAAGCTTTCTTT.

The J gene is TRBJ1-5, the V gene TRBV19; 10 nucleotides align to TRBD1. This CDR3 is 15 amino acids long. V was clipped by 5 bases and J by 1 base; unmatched bases: 2. Germline V gene sequence: CDR1 LNHDA, CDR2 SQIVND (reference sequence). As DNA, the CDR3 is TGTGCCAGTAGTCGGGACAGGGGAAGCAATCAGCCCCAGCATTTT. Translation gives CASSRDRGSNQPQHF. The full variable domain, rest sourced from reference TRBV19 and TRBJ1-5, is DGGITQSPKYLFRKEGQNVTLSCEQNLNHDAMYWYRQDPGQGLRLIYYSQIVNDFQKGDIAEGYSVSREKKESFPLTVTSAQKNPTAFYLCASSRDRGSNQPQHFGDGTRLSIL.

This chain joins TRBV25-1 and TRBJ1-4, with D uncertain. CDR1 and CDR2 (germline): MGHDK, SYGVNS. CDR3 length: 15 amino acids. V lost 3 bases to trimming and J lost 0 bases, with 8 bases between them. The CDR3 DNA reads TGTGCCAGCAGTGATTCCGCCGCAACTAATGAAAAACTGTTTTTT. Translated, it gives CASSDSAATNEKLFF.